The present T cell receptor beta chain was sequenced within a study of T cells in Graves' hyperthyroidism and ophthalmopathy. In the study overall: Peripheral blood sampling occurred at initial diagnosis, before any treatment.

It was RNA transcripts that yielded the amplified TCR beta CDR3 regions. HTBI primers were employed in a first-round RT-PCR of the TCR CDR3. MiXCR, run by TCRdb on the multiplex PCR reads, gives a single entry per CDR3 protein. The sample yields roughly 400,000 distinct CDR3 sequences, about 14% seen once. Germline CDR1 reads LGHDT; CDR2 reads YNNKEL (reference sequence). The CDR3 is 14 amino acids. Trimming cost V 4 bases and J 15 bases; bases outside gene matches: 15. This clonotype was seen repeatedly, ten times or more. Its antigen remains unidentified. With duration under 3 months, ophthalmopathy was active: Clinical Activity Score at least 3, NOSPECS at least 4. The study based diagnoses on clinical symptoms, serum thyroxine and TRAb, thyroid ultrasound and orbital computed tomography. Study-wide findings and caveats: Ophthalmopathy was separated from stable hyperthyroidism by a 13 V-J model.

Input material: blood. This TCR was recovered from a man aged 50 to 59 with Graves' ophthalmopathy. J is TRBJ2-1 and V is TRBV3-1, with TRBD2 matching 7 bases. The CDR3 nucleotides are TGTGCCAGCAGCCCCCGCACTAGCGACCCCAGGTGGTTCTTC. Translating gives CASSPRTSDPRWFF.